These T cell receptor beta chains were read from a single sample in a study of CD8 T cells in Susac syndrome. TCRdb re-called the immunoSEQ multiplex PCR reads through MiXCR, storing one row per CDR3 protein. The sample lists around 300,000 distinct CDR3 sequences, roughly 85% seen once, with roughly 0.22% in the top ten. Sequences were obtained from CD8+ T cells from PBMCs. Receptor source: a human donor with multiple sclerosis. The CDR3 runs from the conserved cysteine through the conserved F or W. A D gene is named only where the DNA matches it firmly. The size entry is marked missing in some rows and otherwise reads once, few, many or a size class.

D gene | clone size | J gene | V gene | CDR3 protein | CDR3 DNA
. | . | TRBJ1-1 | TRBV25-1 | CASSEIDGLNTEAFF | TGTGCCAGCAGTGAGATCGACGGATTGAACACTGAAGCTTTCTTT
TRBD1 | . | TRBJ1-2 | TRBV6-6 | CASSPRDRGDYTF | TGTGCCAGCAGTCCAAGGGACAGGGGTGACTACACCTTC
. | . | TRBJ1-6 | TRBV28 | CASSFFGGAVSPLHF | TGTGCCAGCAGTTTCTTCGGCGGGGCGGTTTCACCCCTCCACTTT
TRBD1 | . | TRBJ1-2 | TRBV20-1 | CSARHRDSDYGYTF | TGCAGTGCTAGACACCGGGACAGCGACTATGGCTACACCTTC
. | . | TRBJ1-1 | TRBV29-1 | CSVWMNTEAFF | TGCAGCGTCTGGATGAACACTGAAGCTTTCTTT
. | . | TRBJ1-2 | TRBV7-9 | CASSGYRDYGYTF | TGTGCCAGTTCTGGGTATAGGGACTATGGCTACACCTTC
TRBD2 | . | TRBJ2-3 | TRBV7-9 | CASSLGTSGRIGTDTQYF | TGTGCCAGCAGCTTAGGGACTAGCGGGAGGATCGGCACAGATACGCAGTATTTT
TRBD2 | . | TRBJ2-3 | TRBV3-1 | CASSHKKAGGITDTQYF | TGTGCCAGCAGCCACAAAAAAGCGGGAGGGATCACAGATACGCAGTATTTT
TRBD1 | . | TRBJ2-7 | TRBV30 | CAWSIGTGRLEQYF | TGTGCCTGGAGTATCGGGACAGGGAGGTTGGAGCAGTACTTC
. | . | TRBJ1-4 | TRBV4-1 | CASSQDPGRMNEKLFF | TGCGCCAGCAGCCAAGACCCGGGACGGATGAATGAAAAACTGTTTTTT
TRBD1 | . | TRBJ2-3 | TRBV24-1 | CATSEEDRTGAADTQYF | TGTGCCACCAGTGAGGAGGACCGGACAGGGGCGGCAGATACGCAGTATTTT
. | once | TRBJ2-1 | TRBV4-1 | CASSQDSSVVSYNEQFF | TGCGCCAGCAGCCAAGATAGTAGCGTTGTCTCCTACAATGAGCAGTTCTTC
TRBD1 | . | TRBJ2-7 | TRBV9 | CASSVGDRSYEQYF | TGTGCCAGCAGCGTAGGGGACAGGTCCTACGAGCAGTACTTC
TRBD2 | few | TRBJ2-2 | TRBV27 | CASSLLAGGGTGELFF | TGTGCCAGCAGTTTACTAGCGGGAGGTGGCACCGGGGAGCTGTTTTTT
. | . | TRBJ1-5 | TRBV19 | CASSMDGAHQPQHF | TGTGCCAGTAGTATGGATGGGGCACATCAGCCCCAGCATTTT
. | . | TRBJ2-3 | TRBV15 | CATSEEARLAQDTQYF | TGTGCCACCAGCGAGGAAGCCCGACTGGCCCAGGATACGCAGTATTTT
. | . | TRBJ2-1 | TRBV28 | CASSFRRNEQFF | TGTGCCAGCAGTTTTCGGCGTAATGAGCAGTTCTTC
TRBD2 | . | TRBJ2-1 | TRBV20-1 | CSAHLYVGRALNEQFF | TGCAGTGCTCACCTCTATGTCGGGAGGGCCCTCAATGAGCAGTTCTTC
. | . | TRBJ1-5 | TRBV7-2 | CASSFGLGSNQPQHF | TGTGCCAGCAGCTTTGGGTTGGGTAGCAATCAGCCCCAGCATTTT
TRBD2 | . | TRBJ2-3 | TRBV27 | CASSFLGSTSGTDTQYF | TGTGCCAGCAGTTTCCTCGGCTCCACTAGCGGCACAGATACGCAGTATTTT
TRBD2 | . | TRBJ2-1 | TRBV20-1 | CSAQPRLASTYNEQFF | TGCAGTGCTCAACCTCGACTAGCGAGTACCTACAATGAGCAGTTCTTC
. | . | TRBJ2-6 | TRBV27 | CASRFEGVGANVLTF | TGTGCCAGCAGATTCGAGGGGGTCGGGGCCAACGTCCTGACTTTC
TRBD2 | . | TRBJ2-2 | TRBV7-2 | CASSLVAGGTGELFF | TGTGCCAGCAGCTTAGTCGCGGGAGGGACCGGGGAGCTGTTTTTT
. | . | TRBJ1-3 | TRBV9 | CASSVAPFSGNTIYF | TGTGCCAGCAGCGTAGCACCATTCTCTGGAAACACCATATATTTT
. | . | TRBJ2-1 | TRBV28 | CASRLVVSSYNEQFF | TGTGCCAGCAGGTTAGTGGTAAGCTCCTACAATGAGCAGTTCTTC
. | . | TRBJ2-7 | TRBV28 | CASSLAFPEYEQYF | TGTGCCAGCAGTTTAGCTTTCCCCGAGTACGAGCAGTACTTC
. | few | TRBJ2-7 | TRBV5-6 | CASSKVTEGGGNYEQYF | TGTGCCAGCAGCAAAGTGACAGAGGGTGGAGGAAACTACGAGCAGTACTTC
. | few | TRBJ2-7 | TRBV27 | CASSTSGTLFYEQYF | TGTGCCAGCAGTACCTCCGGGACCTTGTTCTACGAGCAGTACTTC
TRBD2 | . | TRBJ2-1 | TRBV7-2 | CASSFRHSGSHNEQFF | TGTGCCAGCAGCTTTCGGCATAGCGGGAGCCACAATGAGCAGTTCTTC
. | . | TRBJ2-6 | TRBV5-6 | CASSLMAGISGANVLTF | TGTGCCAGCAGCTTAATGGCTGGAATCTCTGGGGCCAACGTCCTGACTTTC
. | . | TRBJ1-1 | TRBV30 | CAWGYMNTEAFF | TGTGCCTGGGGATATATGAACACTGAAGCTTTCTTT
TRBD2 | . | TRBJ2-7 | TRBV10-3 | CAISTSGRLSSYEQYF | TGTGCCATCAGTACTAGCGGGAGGCTTAGCTCCTACGAGCAGTACTTC
. | . | TRBJ1-2 | TRBV4-3 | CASSQLRDMDGYTF | TGCGCCAGCAGCCAACTCAGGGATATGGATGGCTACACCTTC
. | . | TRBJ1-4 | TRBV5-4 | CASSRPDGTNEKLFF | TGTGCCAGCAGCAGACCGGACGGAACTAATGAAAAACTGTTTTTT
. | . | TRBJ1-4 | TRBV7-9 | CASSSGTPNEKLFF | TGTGCCAGCAGCTCGGGGACACCTAATGAAAAACTGTTTTTT
. | . | TRBJ1-5 | TRBV20-1 | CSAGTDDQPQHF | TGCAGTGCTGGGACGGATGATCAGCCCCAGCATTTT
TRBD2 | . | TRBJ2-3 | TRBV12-3/TRBV12-4 | CASSFRREDTDTQYF | TGTGCCAGCAGTTTCCGCCGGGAGGACACAGATACGCAGTATTTT
. | . | TRBJ2-3 | TRBV13 | CASSLAVLDPDTDTQYF | TGTGCCAGCAGCTTAGCAGTGTTGGACCCGGACACAGATACGCAGTATTTT
. | . | TRBJ1-1 | TRBV2 | CATRTSNTEAFF | TGTGCCACCCGAACCTCGAACACTGAAGCTTTCTTT
. | few | TRBJ2-1 | TRBV24-1 | CATSDFVGNEQFF | TGTGCCACCAGTGATTTTGTGGGAAATGAGCAGTTCTTC
TRBD2 | . | TRBJ2-7 | TRBV4-3 | CASSSGTSGIREQYF | TGCGCCAGCAGTAGCGGGACTAGCGGGATTAGGGAGCAGTACTTC
TRBD1 | . | TRBJ2-7 | TRBV28 | CASMTGGNEQYF | TGTGCCAGCATGACAGGGGGGAACGAGCAGTACTTC
TRBD2 | . | TRBJ2-1 | TRBV24-1 | CATSDWWRGGEKDNEQFF | TGTGCCACCAGTGATTGGTGGCGGGGAGGGGAGAAGGACAATGAGCAGTTCTTC
. | . | TRBJ2-1 | TRBV25-1 | CASSEPSALSNEQFF | TGTGCCAGCAGTGAACCCTCCGCTTTGAGCAATGAGCAGTTCTTC
. | . | TRBJ2-5 | TRBV27 | CASPSREETQYF | TGTGCCAGCCCCTCTCGGGAAGAGACCCAGTACTTC
. | few | TRBJ2-1 | TRBV2 | CASSEAVAGYNEQFF | TGTGCCAGCAGTGAAGCAGTGGCAGGGTACAATGAGCAGTTCTTC
TRBD1 | . | TRBJ1-1 | TRBV4-3 | CASSQEQGDNTEAFF | TGCGCCAGCAGCCAGGAGCAGGGGGATAACACTGAAGCTTTCTTT
TRBD1 | . | TRBJ1-4 | TRBV5-6 | CASSYQTGANEKLFF | TGTGCCAGCAGTTATCAAACAGGGGCAAATGAAAAACTGTTTTTT
TRBD2 | . | TRBJ2-3 | TRBV19 | CASTAGVADTQYF | TGTGCCAGTACGGCGGGAGTAGCGGATACGCAGTATTTT
. | . | TRBJ2-7 | TRBV18 | CASSPTESGYEQYF | TGTGCCAGCTCGCCGACAGAGTCCGGGTACGAGCAGTACTTC
. | . | TRBJ1-2 | TRBV29-1 | CSVLDNYGYTF | TGCAGCGTTCTCGATAACTATGGCTACACCTTC
. | . | TRBJ1-5 | TRBV28 | CASSLQGTNQPQHF | TGTGCCAGCAGTTTACAGGGGACAAATCAGCCCCAGCATTTT
. | . | TRBJ2-7 | TRBV9 | CASSAEPGLNYEQYF | TGTGCCAGCAGCGCCGAGCCCGGACTCAACTACGAGCAGTACTTC
. | . | TRBJ2-3 | TRBV6-5 | CASSYKGFTGTEADTQYF | TGTGCCAGCAGTTATAAGGGGTTTACGGGGACGGAGGCAGATACGCAGTATTTT
TRBD1 | few | TRBJ2-1 | TRBV27 | CASSSGTGAYNEQFF | TGTGCCAGCAGTTCCGGGACAGGGGCTTACAATGAGCAGTTCTTC
. | . | TRBJ2-7 | TRBV7-9 | CASSLGTVDYEQYF | TGTGCCAGCAGCCTCGGGACGGTGGACTACGAGCAGTACTTC
TRBD2 | . | TRBJ2-3 | TRBV9 | CASSLRLAGVSTDTQYF | TGTGCCAGCAGCCTCAGACTAGCGGGAGTTAGCACAGATACGCAGTATTTT
TRBD1 | once | TRBJ1-1 | TRBV28 | CASSRKQGKGNTEAFF | TGTGCCAGCAGTCGGAAACAGGGGAAGGGAAACACTGAAGCTTTCTTT
TRBD2 | few | TRBJ2-7 | TRBV27 | CASSLGTSGRSEQYF | TGTGCCAGCAGTTTAGGGACTAGCGGGAGGAGCGAGCAGTACTTC
. | . | TRBJ2-7 | TRBV5-4 | CASSLDRVATYEQYF | TGTGCCAGCAGCTTGGATCGAGTGGCAACCTACGAGCAGTACTTC